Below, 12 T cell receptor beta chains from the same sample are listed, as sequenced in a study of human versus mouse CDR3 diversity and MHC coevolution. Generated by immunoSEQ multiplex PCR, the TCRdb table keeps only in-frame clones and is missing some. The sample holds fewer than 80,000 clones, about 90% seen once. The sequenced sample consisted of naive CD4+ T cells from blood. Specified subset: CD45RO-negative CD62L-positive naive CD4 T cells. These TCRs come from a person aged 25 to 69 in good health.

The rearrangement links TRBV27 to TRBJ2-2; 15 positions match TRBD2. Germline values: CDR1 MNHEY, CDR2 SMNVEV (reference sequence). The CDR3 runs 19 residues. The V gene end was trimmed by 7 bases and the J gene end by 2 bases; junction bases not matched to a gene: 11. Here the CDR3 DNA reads TGTGCCAGCACCCACTGGACTAGCGGGAGGGGGGTAAACACCGGGGAGCTGTTTTTT. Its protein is CASTHWTSGRGVNTGELFF.

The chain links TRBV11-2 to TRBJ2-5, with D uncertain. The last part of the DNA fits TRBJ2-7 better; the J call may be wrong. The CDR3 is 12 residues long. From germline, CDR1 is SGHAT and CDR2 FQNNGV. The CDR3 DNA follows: TGTGCCAGCAGCTTGTCCTCCTACGAGCAGTACTTC. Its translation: CASSLSSYEQYF.

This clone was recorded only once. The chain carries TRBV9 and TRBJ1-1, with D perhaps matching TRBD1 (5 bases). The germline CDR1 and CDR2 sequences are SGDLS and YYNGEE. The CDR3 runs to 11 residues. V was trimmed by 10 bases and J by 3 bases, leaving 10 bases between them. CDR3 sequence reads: CASGRDTEAFF. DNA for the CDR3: TGTGCCTCAGGGAGGGACACTGAAGCTTTCTTT.

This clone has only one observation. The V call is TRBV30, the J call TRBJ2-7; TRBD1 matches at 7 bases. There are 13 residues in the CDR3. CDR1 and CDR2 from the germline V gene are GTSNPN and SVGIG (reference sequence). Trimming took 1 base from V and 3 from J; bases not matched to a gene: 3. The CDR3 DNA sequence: TGTGCCTGGAGTGCGACAGGGCGCTACGAGCAGTACTTC. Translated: CAWSATGRYEQYF.

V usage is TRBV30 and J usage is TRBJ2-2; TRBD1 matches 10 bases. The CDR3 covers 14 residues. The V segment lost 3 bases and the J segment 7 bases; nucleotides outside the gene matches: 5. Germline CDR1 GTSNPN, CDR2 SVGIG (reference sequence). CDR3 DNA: TGTGCCTGGAGGGGGACAGGGGCCGACGGGGAGCTGTTTTTT. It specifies CAWRGTGADGELFF.

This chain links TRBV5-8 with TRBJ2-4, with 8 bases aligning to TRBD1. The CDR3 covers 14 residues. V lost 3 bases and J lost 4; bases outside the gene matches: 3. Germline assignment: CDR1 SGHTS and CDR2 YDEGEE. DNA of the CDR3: TGTGCCAGCAGCTCGGGGACAGGAAAAAACATTCAGTACTTC. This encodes CASSSGTGKNIQYF.

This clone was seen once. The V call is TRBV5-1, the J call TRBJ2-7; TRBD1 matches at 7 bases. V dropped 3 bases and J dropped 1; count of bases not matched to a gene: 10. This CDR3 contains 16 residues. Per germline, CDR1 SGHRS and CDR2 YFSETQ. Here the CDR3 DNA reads TGCGCCAGCAGCTCAGCTACGGGACAGCAATCCTACGAGCAGTACTTC. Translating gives CASSSATGQQSYEQYF. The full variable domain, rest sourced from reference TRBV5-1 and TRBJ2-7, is KAGVTQTPRYLIKTRGQQVTLSCSPISGHRSVSWYQQTPGQGLQFLFEYFSETQRNKGNFPGRFSGRQFSNSRSEMNVSTLELGDSALYLCASSSATGQQSYEQYFGPGTRLTVT.

The CDR3 nucleotides are TGTGCCAGCAGCTTGGGGTTTCCGGGCGGGAGCACAGATACGCAGTATTTT. Encoded protein: CASSLGFPGGSTDTQYF. The V gene is TRBV7-2, the J gene TRBJ2-3, with a weak D call TRBD2 (5 bases). Trimming stripped 3 bases from V and 0 bases from J, with 16 bases between. The CDR3 contains 17 residues. Germline CDR1 and CDR2: SGHTA and FQGNSA.

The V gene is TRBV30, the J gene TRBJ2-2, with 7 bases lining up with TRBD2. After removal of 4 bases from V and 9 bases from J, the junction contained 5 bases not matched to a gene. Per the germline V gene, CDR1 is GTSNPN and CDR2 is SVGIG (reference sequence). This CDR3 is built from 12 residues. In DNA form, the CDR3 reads TGTGCCTGGATCCGGGGGGTCCGGGAGCTGTTTTTT. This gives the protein CAWIRGVRELFF.

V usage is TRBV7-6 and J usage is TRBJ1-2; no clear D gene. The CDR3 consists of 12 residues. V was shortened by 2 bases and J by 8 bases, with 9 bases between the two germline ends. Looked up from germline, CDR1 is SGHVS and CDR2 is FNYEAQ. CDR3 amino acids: CASSLPATGYTF. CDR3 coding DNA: TGTGCCAGCAGCTTACCTGCCACAGGCTACACCTTC.

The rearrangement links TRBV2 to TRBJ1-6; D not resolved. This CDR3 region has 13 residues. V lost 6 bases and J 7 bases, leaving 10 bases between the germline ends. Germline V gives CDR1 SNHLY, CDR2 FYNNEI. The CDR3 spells CASSEEGNSPLHF. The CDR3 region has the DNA TGTGCCAGCAGCGAGGAGGGAAATTCACCCCTCCACTTT.

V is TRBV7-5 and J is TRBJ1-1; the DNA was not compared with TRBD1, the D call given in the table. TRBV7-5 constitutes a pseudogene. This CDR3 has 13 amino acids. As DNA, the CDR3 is TGTGTCAGAAGCTCGCAGGACAGGGTTAAGGCTTTCTTT. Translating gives CVRSSQDRVKAFF.